The 23 T cell receptor beta chains listed next were all sequenced from one sample in a study of response to subunit inactivated influenza vaccine. One entry per CDR3 protein results from TCRdb running MiXCR on the RT-PCR reads. The sample shows about 570,000 distinct CDR3 sequences, around 10% of them seen only once. The sample was also linked to a second study, of T cells expressing NK-cell markers. Per that paper: Template switching by 5'RACE with UMIs generated the TCR beta cDNA.

Sequences were derived from PBMCs from blood, sampled on the day of vaccination. These receptors originate from a man over 45 who received an inactivated influenza vaccine.

This clonotype was counted at least ten times. The chain combines TRBV3-1 with TRBJ2-7, with 11 positions matching TRBD1. The CDR3 spans 18 residues. The ends lost 0 bases at V and 2 bases at J; junction bases unmatched: 9. Germline V gene lookup returns CDR1 LGHDT and CDR2 YNNKEL (reference sequence). CDR3 region: CASSQDPTGTGGTYEQYF. The DNA of the CDR3 is TGTGCCAGCAGCCAAGATCCCACCGGGACAGGGGGTACCTACGAGCAGTACTTC.

This clonotype was counted between two and nine times. The rearrangement joins TRBV15 to TRBJ2-4; D unresolved. The germline CDR1 and CDR2 sequences are LNHNV and YYDKDF (reference sequence). The CDR3 length is 15 residues. Trimming took 5 bases from V and 3 from J, leaving 14 bases between them. The chain's CDR3 is CATSLGWLGKNIQYF. CDR3 in DNA: TGTGCCACCAGCCTCGGCTGGCTTGGCAAAAACATTCAGTACTTC.

This clonotype showed up just a few times. This CDR3 is CASSTSRETQYF. The CDR3 DNA follows: TGTGCCAGCAGCACTAGTAGGGAGACCCAGTACTTC. The chain carries TRBV12-3 or TRBV12-4 and TRBJ2-5; possibly TRBD2 for D (5 bases). The germline V and J ends were trimmed by 6 bases and 5 bases, with 10 bases remaining between them. This CDR3 has 12 amino acids.

This chain uses TRBV6-6 with TRBJ2-7; D gene ambiguous. Germline CDR1 reads MNHNY; CDR2 reads SVGAGI (reference sequence). This CDR3 spans 10 amino acids. Trimming pared 6 bases from V and 8 bases from J, leaving 8 bases between. This CDR3 is CASRDSKQYF. CDR3 nucleotide sequence: TGTGCCAGCAGAGATTCCAAGCAGTACTTC.

This clonotype was counted between two and nine times. The chain combines TRBV6-2 or TRBV6-3 with TRBJ2-7; 9 nucleotides match TRBD2. With 4 bases clipped from V and 1 base from J, the junction kept 11 bases outside the gene matches. The CDR3 runs to 17 residues. CDR1 is MNHEY and CDR2 is SVGEGT in the germline V gene. The CDR3 nucleotides read TGTGCCAGCAGTTTAAAGCTAGCGGGGTCCATTTCCTACGAGCAGTACTTC. It codes for CASSLKLAGSISYEQYF.

V usage is TRBV6-2 or TRBV6-3 and J usage is TRBJ2-7, with 8 bases that match TRBD2. After removal of 5 bases from V and 11 bases from J, the junction contained 5 bases not matched to a gene. CDR1 is MNHEY, CDR2 SVGEGT, per germline. The CDR3 covers 11 residues. The CDR3 bases are TGTGCCAGCAGTACGGGACTAGAAGAGTACTTC. Amino acid sequence: CASSTGLEEYF.

This clonotype was observed a few times. The V gene is TRBV3-1, the J gene TRBJ2-3; unclear D gene. Germline CDR1 LGHDT, CDR2 YNNKEL (reference sequence). This CDR3 comprises 15 residues. Trimming stripped 0 bases from V and 2 bases from J, with 9 bases between. CDR3 sequence: CASSQDGVVTDTQYF. The CDR3 DNA reads TGTGCCAGCAGCCAAGACGGCGTAGTCACAGATACGCAGTATTTT.

This clonotype was found a few times. DNA of the CDR3: TGTGCCAGCAGCCCGGAGAGTCCCAGCGGGGGCCCCAAGACCCAGTACTTC. It is translated as CASSPESPSGGPKTQYF. The chain couples TRBV3-1 to TRBJ2-5; 8 nucleotides align to TRBD2. Unmatched junction bases numbered 16, after V lost 4 bases and J lost 6 bases. The CDR3 contains 17 residues. Germline values: CDR1 LGHDT, CDR2 YNNKEL (reference sequence).

The chain uses TRBV5-1 and TRBJ2-1; 7 positions agree with TRBD1. The germline V gene encodes CDR1 SGHRS and CDR2 YFSETQ. The CDR3 runs to 15 residues. Trimming at V came to 3 bases and at J to 4 bases, leaving 7 bases not matched to a gene. The CDR3 coding sequence is TGCGCCAGCAGCTCCACCGGACAGGTATACAATGAGCAGTTCTTC. Translation: CASSSTGQVYNEQFF.

This clonotype was recorded a few times. The rearrangement links TRBV15 to TRBJ2-5; D not resolved. The V gene lost 0 bases and the J gene lost 6 bases, with 8 bases spanning the gap. This CDR3 is built from 13 residues. Per the germline V gene, CDR1 is LNHNV and CDR2 is YYDKDF (reference sequence). The CDR3 here is CATSRDAVQTQYF. In DNA form, the CDR3 reads TGTGCCACCAGCAGAGACGCCGTCCAGACCCAGTACTTC.

This sequence joins TRBV6-2 or TRBV6-3 and TRBJ2-3; the D is unclear. Per the germline V gene, CDR1 is MNHEY and CDR2 is SVGEGT. The CDR3 has 15 amino acids. Trimming left V 1 base short and J 0 bases short, with 8 bases between. The CDR3 coding sequence is TGTGCCAGCAGTTACTTACCAGCTAGCACAGATACGCAGTATTTT. Translation: CASSYLPASTDTQYF.

This clonotype was observed a few times. The chain links TRBV28 to TRBJ2-2; D is possibly TRBD1 (5 bases). The V gene lost 4 bases and the J gene lost 6 bases, with 12 bases spanning the gap. Germline CDR1 MDHEN, CDR2 SYDVKM. CDR3 length: 14 residues. The CDR3 region has the DNA TGTGCCAGCAGTTGGGGCCCGATGGCCGGGGAGCTGTTTTTT. Translating it yields CASSWGPMAGELFF.

This clonotype has more than one count but fewer than ten. The rearrangement links TRBV3-1 to TRBJ2-3; possible D gene TRBD1, 6 bases. Trimming stripped 1 base from V and 3 bases from J, with 11 bases between. The CDR3 consists of 15 residues. CDR1 and CDR2 from the germline V gene are LGHDT and YNNKEL (reference sequence). In DNA, the CDR3 is TGTGCCAGCAGCCAAGTGGGGACAAGGACAGATACGCAGTATTTT. It yields the protein CASSQVGTRTDTQYF.

In this sample, this clonotype turned up many times. This chain connects TRBV12-3 or TRBV12-4 to TRBJ1-2, with TRBD1 as a possible D gene (6 bases). This CDR3 contains 16 residues. V shed 6 bases and J shed 3 bases, with 20 bases lying between them. Here the CDR3 reads CASSSVWGGVDYGYTF. Here the CDR3 DNA reads TGTGCCAGCAGCTCGGTGTGGGGGGGCGTAGACTATGGCTACACCTTC.

The chain links TRBV20-1 to TRBJ1-4; D perhaps matches TRBD1 (5 bases). The V and J ends lost 3 bases and 8 bases respectively, with 13 bases between them. This CDR3 is 13 amino acids long. Germline loops: CDR1 DFQATT, CDR2 SNEGSKA (reference sequence). CDR3 DNA: TGCAGTGCTAGGGACATCTGGCGAGAAAAACTGTTTTTT. Translation: CSARDIWREKLFF.

The chain recombines TRBV5-1 with TRBJ2-1, with TRBD2 matching over 13 bases. After removal of 0 bases from V and 6 bases from J, the junction contained 9 bases not matched to a gene. Germline CDR1 SGHRS, CDR2 YFSETQ. There are 18 residues in the CDR3. The chain's CDR3 is CASSLGLAGGYPCNEQFF. CDR3 bases: TGCGCCAGCAGCTTGGGACTAGCGGGGGGATACCCCTGCAATGAGCAGTTCTTC.

This clonotype was picked up many times. The chain couples TRBV20-1 to TRBJ2-1; 8 nucleotides align to TRBD1. The CDR3 has 12 residues. Germline V gene lookup returns CDR1 DFQATT and CDR2 SNEGSKA (reference sequence). J was trimmed by 8 bases and V by 3 bases; bases with no gene match: 3. As DNA, the CDR3 is TGCAGTGCTAGGGACAGGGCGGATGAGCAGTTCTTC. Translating it yields CSARDRADEQFF.

This sequence joins TRBV20-1 and TRBJ2-1; possibly TRBD1 or TRBD2 for D (5 bases each). The CDR3 length is 16 residues. The germline CDR1 and CDR2 sequences are DFQATT and SNEGSKA (reference sequence). V lost 3 bases and J 1 base, leaving 16 bases between the germline ends. The CDR3 nucleotides are TGCAGTGCTAGTCCCTCTACCGGGGCTTCCTACAATGAGCAGTTCTTC. Translation: CSASPSTGASYNEQFF.

The table lists this clonotype with many counts. V is TRBV12-3 or TRBV12-4 and J is TRBJ2-1, with TRBD1 matching over 7 bases. This CDR3 contains 15 residues. V shed 4 bases, J shed 8 bases, and the junction held 11 bases outside the gene matches. The DNA for the CDR3 is TGTGCCAGCAGTTCTAGGACAGGTGGGGATTATGAGCAGTTCTTC. It yields the protein CASSSRTGGDYEQFF.

There are many counts of this clonotype. V and J are TRBV20-1 and TRBJ2-5; 7 bases are shared with TRBD2. CDR3 length: 17 amino acids. V shed 2 bases, J shed 5 bases, and the junction held 17 bases outside the gene matches. The germline gives CDR1 DFQATT, CDR2 SNEGSKA (reference sequence). The CDR3 DNA is TGCAGTGCTAGATGGCCCTCCATCGGGGGGATTATGGAGACCCAGTACTTC. Residues: CSARWPSIGGIMETQYF.

This clonotype has only a few counts. V usage is TRBV27 and J usage is TRBJ2-7; 7 nucleotides match TRBD2. This CDR3 comprises 15 residues. CDR1 and CDR2 (germline): MNHEY, SMNVEV (reference sequence). V trimming: 2 bases; J trimming: 2 bases; junction bases outside the gene matches: 6. The CDR3 DNA reads as TGTGCCAGCAGTTTAACGGGAGGAAGCACCTACGAGCAGTACTTC. Amino acids: CASSLTGGSTYEQYF.

This clonotype was seen repeatedly, ten times or more. This chain links TRBV20-1 with TRBJ2-2; D unclear. CDR1 and CDR2 from the germline V gene are DFQATT and SNEGSKA (reference sequence). The CDR3 is made up of 13 amino acids. Between the trimmed V and J ends, which lost 6 bases and 7 bases, there was a span of 15 bases. The CDR3: CSAWSNTYGELFF. The CDR3 DNA sequence: TGCAGTGCGTGGTCAAATACTTACGGGGAGCTGTTTTTT.

This clonotype was seen only a few times. J is TRBJ1-1 and V is TRBV5-1; the match to TRBD1 covers 8 bases. V lost 0 bases to trimming and J lost 4 bases; unmatched junction nucleotides: 2. Germline V gene sequence: CDR1 SGHRS, CDR2 YFSETQ. The CDR3 totals 14 residues. In nucleotides, the CDR3 is TGCGCCAGCAGCTTGGATACAGGGGGCACTGAAGCTTTCTTT. It specifies CASSLDTGGTEAFF.